This entry is about one T cell receptor (beta chain). This record belongs to a study of CD8 T cells in Susac syndrome. Random hexamers were used to reverse transcribe an amount of roughly 0.45 to 1 ug RNA. Each CDR3 protein gets one entry after TCRdb re-called the immunoSEQ multiplex PCR reads with MiXCR. The sample carries fewer than 150,000 distinct CDR3 sequences, about 94% recorded once. The study used healthy donors as controls matched for age and sex. Negative magnetic isolation gave CD8+ and CD4+ cells; FACS enriched CD8+ TEMRA. This CDR3 comprises 14 residues. Germline CDR1 and CDR2: LNHDA and SQIVND (reference sequence). The trim removed 2 bases at V and 6 bases at J, leaving 3 bases unmatched.

The chain carries TRBV19 and TRBJ2-1, with 8 bases aligning to TRBD2. Sequenced material: CD8+ T cells from PBMCs. The TCR comes from a human donor in good health. Here the CDR3 reads CASSILTSGNEQFF. DNA for the CDR3: TGTGCCAGTAGTATACTAACTAGCGGCAATGAGCAGTTCTTC.